This T cell receptor beta chain was identified during a study of blood T cell repertoires in COVID-19. For the study at large: Sites in the United States, Italy and Spain provided acute and convalescent COVID-19 samples. PBMCs, B-cell-depleted T cells, or T cells were the source of the cDNA or gDNA that made up the material.

In the original workflow: Amplification of reference gene primers was used by the study to estimate nucleated cell counts. Libraries were prepared by immunoSEQ multiplex PCR; TCRdb keeps only in-frame clonotypes and omits some of them. That table furnishes V, J and clone size, whereas the DNA furnished D and trimming. The sample lists 250,000 to 300,000 clones, more than 70% seen once, with roughly 3.1% in the top ten. The receptor was derived from a young woman with acute or convalescent COVID-19. Sequenced sample: peripheral blood.

The CDR3 nucleotides are TGTGCCAGCAGGGGTGCTAGCACGCAGACCCAGTACTTC. Protein product: CASRGASTQTQYF. The chain uses TRBV28 and TRBJ2-5; TRBD2 is a possible D gene (5 bases). This CDR3 has 13 amino acids. V lost 6 bases and J lost 6, with 14 bases in between. Germline assignment: CDR1 MDHEN and CDR2 SYDVKM.